The T cell receptor beta chain under discussion was sequenced for a study of shared clonotypes between healthy human individuals. Turning to the study itself: CD4 naive and CD4 memory each took three plates per donor, while CD8 naive took two and CD8 memory one. General observations from the study: Relative to memory subsets, naive subsets generally showed larger estimated richness.

Worth noting for this clone: Its target is unknown.

Deletions cut 5 bases from V and 13 bases from J, with 21 bases between. CDR1 and CDR2 (germline): MNHEY, SVGAGI. This CDR3 region has 15 residues. Replicate sorted-subset PCRs were loaded with approximately 200 ng DNA, roughly 33,000 T cell genomes. Sequencing used immunoSEQ multiplex PCR; TCRdb keeps in-frame clones, though not all of them. The table includes approximately 2.4 million clones, approximately 95% detected once. V gene TRBV6-5 combines with J gene TRBJ1-6; D call uncertain. Sequences were obtained from naive CD4+ T cells sorted from blood. Described subset: CD45RA+ positively selected. The sequence was collected from a young man in good health. CDR3 amino acids: CASSVHGEDQIPLHF. The CDR3 DNA is TGTGCCAGCAGTGTACACGGGGAGGATCAGATTCCCCTCCACTTT.